The subject of this entry is one T cell receptor beta chain. The antigen remains undetermined. This entry comes from a study of siplizumab effects on memory and regulatory T cells. General study findings and limits: Of the proliferating CD4+ or CD8+ clones, roughly 75-97% lacked a naive or memory phenotype that could be assigned. The mean Treg-derived percentage of mappable alloreactive CD4+ clones was about 70% with siplizumab compared with about 27% in controls.

Each sample yielded around 9.4 x 10^4 assayed TCR templates. Method: immunoSEQ multiplex PCR; TCRdb's copy keeps in-frame clones and lacks some. The sample yields tens of thousands of clones, 80% to 90% seen once. Per germline, CDR1 SEHNR and CDR2 FQNEAQ (reference sequence). Trimming removed 3 bases from V and 0 bases from J, with 15 bases in between. The CDR3 sequence is 17 residues long. The chain links TRBV7-9 to TRBJ2-1, with TRBD1 as a possible D gene (5 bases). The sequence derives from a human donor in good health. Sequenced sample: Tregs sorted from blood. The CDR3 DNA reads as TGTGCCAGCAGCTTGCTGGGGCGGACAAGCTCCTACAATGAGCAGTTCTTC. Translated, it gives CASSLLGRTSSYNEQFF.